The next 11 T cell receptor beta chains were all read from a single sample in a study of blood T cell repertoires in COVID-19. The table came from immunoSEQ multiplex PCR; TCRdb's copy has only in-frame clones and leaves some out. The sample lists around 160,000 clones; over 85% were seen once. Sequencing was performed on peripheral blood. The receptors shown here come from a man aged 55 to 70 with active or convalescent COVID-19.

The gene calls are TRBV3-1 (or the pseudogene TRBV3-2) and TRBJ2-3; D is ambiguous. Germline V gives CDR1 LGHDT, CDR2 YNNKEL (reference sequence). Deletions cut 1 base from V and 0 bases from J, with 5 bases between. The CDR3 is 14 residues long. CDR3 loop: CASSQATSTDTQYF. For the CDR3, the DNA is TGTGCCAGCAGCCAAGCGACTAGCACAGATACGCAGTATTTT.

This rearrangement joins TRBV5-1 to TRBJ2-6; 8 bases match TRBD1. This CDR3 is 16 amino acids long. Germline V gene lookup returns CDR1 SGHRS and CDR2 YFSETQ. With 4 bases clipped from V and 3 bases from J, the junction kept 6 bases outside the gene matches. The CDR3 coding sequence is TGCGCCAGCAGCACGCAGGGGGCGCTTGGGGCCAACGTCCTGACTTTC. This sequence encodes CASSTQGALGANVLTF.

The chain is built from TRBV19 and TRBJ2-2, with 8 bases that match TRBD1. Germline assignment: CDR1 LNHDA and CDR2 SQIVND (reference sequence). V lost 4 bases and J lost 3; bases outside the gene matches: 1. There are 14 residues in the CDR3. CDR3 protein: CASSKDRDTGELFF. CDR3 coding DNA: TGTGCCAGTAGTAAGGACAGGGACACCGGGGAGCTGTTTTTT.

This rearrangement joins TRBV28 to TRBJ2-5; 11 nucleotides match TRBD2. CDR1 and CDR2 (germline): MDHEN, SYDVKM. The CDR3 extends over 16 amino acids. The trim removed 1 base at V and 2 bases at J, leaving 3 bases unmatched. The CDR3, as DNA: TGTGCCAGCAGTTTATTTGGGACTAGCGGACAAGAGACCCAGTACTTC. It encodes CASSLFGTSGQETQYF.

CDR3: CASARGTSGNTIYF. The CDR3 DNA reads TGTGCCAGCGCGAGGGGGACCTCTGGAAACACCATATATTTT. The chain recombines TRBV27 with TRBJ1-3, with D possibly being TRBD1 (6 bases). This CDR3 spans 14 amino acids. Per the germline V gene, CDR1 is MNHEY and CDR2 is SMNVEV (reference sequence). V was trimmed by 8 bases and J by 0 bases, leaving 11 bases between them.

This chain connects TRBV19 to TRBJ1-6, with 7 bases identical to TRBD1. Germline V lookup: CDR1 LNHDA, CDR2 SQIVND (reference sequence). J gave up 4 bases and V 4 bases, and 4 bases lay outside the gene matches. The CDR3 is 15 amino acids. The CDR3, as DNA: TGTGCCAGTAGTACCCGGGACAGTTATAATTCACCCCTCCACTTT. This translates into CASSTRDSYNSPLHF.

This rearrangement joins TRBV19 to TRBJ1-1; D call uncertain. V lost 2 bases and J lost 1, with 8 bases in between. The V gene's germline CDR1 is LNHDA and CDR2 SQIVND (reference sequence). This CDR3 is built from 14 residues. In DNA form, the CDR3 reads TGTGCCAGTAGTATATTTGTCCGGAACACTGAAGCTTTCTTT. It is translated as CASSIFVRNTEAFF.

This clone was counted only a few times. J is TRBJ2-2 and V is TRBV10-1; 7 nucleotides line up with TRBD1. The J segment lost 0 bases and the V segment lost 4 bases, leaving 2 bases of the junction unmatched. Germline lookup yields CDR1 WNHNN and CDR2 SYGVQD (reference sequence). The CDR3 runs to 15 residues. The CDR3 DNA reads TGCGCCAGCAGTGTAGGGGGCCCGAACACCGGGGAGCTGTTTTTT. This encodes CASSVGGPNTGELFF.

This clone appeared a few times. This sequence joins TRBV25-1 and TRBJ2-7, with D perhaps TRBD1 (6 bases). This CDR3 region has 14 residues. In germline, CDR1 is MGHDK, CDR2 SYGVNS. Trimming shortened V by 2 bases and J by 4 bases, and 12 bases separated the two germline ends. As DNA, the CDR3 is TGTGCCAGCAGTGAAGGGGTGGACAGTTACGAGCAGTACTTC. It yields the protein CASSEGVDSYEQYF.

V gene TRBV5-1 combines with J gene TRBJ1-5; 9 bases fit TRBD1. This CDR3 is built from 14 residues. Looked up from germline, CDR1 is SGHRS and CDR2 is YFSETQ. V gave up 3 bases and J gave up 2 bases; unmatched junction bases: 0. The CDR3 nucleotides are TGCGCCAGCAGCTGGACAGGGGGCAATCAGCCCCAGCATTTT. It specifies CASSWTGGNQPQHF.

This clone was recorded a few times. For the CDR3, the DNA is TGCAGCGTTACGACAGGGGGGAACATTCAGTACTTC. It encodes CSVTTGGNIQYF. The chain links TRBV29-1 to TRBJ2-4; 9 positions agree with TRBD1. This CDR3 is 12 amino acids long. J was trimmed by 7 bases and V by 5 bases; bases with no gene match: 3. The V gene's germline CDR1 is SQVTM and CDR2 ANQGSEA.